Below are 11 T cell receptor beta chains sequenced from a single sample in a study of T cell repertoires in cytomegalovirus infection. TCRdb used MiXCR to reprocess the reads, holding one entry per CDR3 protein. The sample records 200,000 or so distinct CDR3 sequences, about 20% being singletons. Sequenced input: PBMCs. Receptors originate from a human donor in good health (CMV status not recorded). Some clones in this sample may be carry-over from other donors' samples.

The chain combines TRBV27 with TRBJ1-2; D is ambiguous. Per the germline V gene, CDR1 is MNHEY and CDR2 is SMNVEV (reference sequence). The germline V and J ends were trimmed by 1 base and 0 bases, with 9 bases remaining between them. This CDR3 region has 15 residues. The CDR3 here is CASSLWKGSNYGYTF. CDR3 DNA: TGTGCCAGCAGTTTATGGAAGGGCTCTAACTATGGCTACACCTTC.

This clonotype has ten or more counts. This rearrangement joins TRBV27 to TRBJ2-4; D possibly matches TRBD1 or TRBD2 (5 bases each). The CDR3 spans 18 residues. Trimming stripped 2 bases from V and 0 bases from J, with 17 bases between. Germline V gives CDR1 MNHEY, CDR2 SMNVEV (reference sequence). CDR3 residues: CASSLRPPGALAKNIQYF. CDR3 coding DNA: TGTGCCAGCAGTTTACGTCCGCCCGGGGCCCTAGCCAAAAACATTCAGTACTTC.

This clonotype was detected a few times. V gene TRBV6-6 combines with J gene TRBJ1-2; perhaps TRBD1 as D (5 bases). The CDR3 loop spans 14 amino acids. V was cut by 2 bases and J by 8 bases, with 15 bases left in between. CDR1 is MNHNY and CDR2 is SVGAGI in the germline V gene (reference sequence). Here the CDR3 reads CASSYRQGMDGYTF. CDR3 in DNA: TGTGCCAGCAGTTACCGGCAGGGAATGGACGGCTACACCTTC.

The chain employs TRBV29-1 and TRBJ2-5; 7 bases fit TRBD2. CDR3 length equals 14 residues. The germline gives CDR1 SQVTM, CDR2 ANQGSEA. With 7 bases clipped from V and 5 bases from J, the junction kept 13 bases outside the gene matches. CDR3 sequence reads: CSGSVGEGGETQYF. In DNA form, the CDR3 reads TGCAGCGGTAGCGTCGGGGAGGGCGGGGAGACCCAGTACTTC.

This clonotype was recorded at least ten times. The chain couples TRBV7-2 to TRBJ2-7, with 9 positions matching TRBD2. J was trimmed by 5 bases and V by 4 bases; bases with no gene match: 12. This CDR3 contains 16 residues. CDR1 SGHTA and CDR2 FQGNSA come from the germline V gene. CDR3 bases: TGTGCCAGCAGCTCTTGGGCTAGCGGGGTTAGCCACGAGCAGTACTTC. It encodes CASSSWASGVSHEQYF.

This clonotype was found a few times. The V and J genes are TRBV27 and TRBJ1-1; tentative D call: TRBD1 (5 bases). The V gene lost 3 bases and the J gene lost 1 base, with 12 bases spanning the gap. Germline V gene data show CDR1 as MNHEY and CDR2 as SMNVEV (reference sequence). The CDR3 spans 15 residues. In DNA, the CDR3 is TGTGCCAGCAGTTTTTACACAGGCCGGAACACTGAAGCTTTCTTT. Its protein product is CASSFYTGRNTEAFF.

This clonotype was seen many times. The CDR3 protein is CASSYRTGSNEQFF. In nucleotides, the CDR3 is TGTGCCAGCAGCTACCGGACAGGAAGCAATGAGCAGTTCTTC. The rearrangement links TRBV7-9 to TRBJ2-1; 7 positions match TRBD1. The CDR3 consists of 14 residues. Per the germline V gene, CDR1 is SEHNR and CDR2 is FQNEAQ (reference sequence). J lost 6 bases, V lost 4 bases, and 6 bases had no gene match. Together with reference TRBV7-9 and TRBJ2-1, the CDR3 gives the full variable domain: DTGVSQNPRHKITKRGQNVTFRCDPISEHNRLYWYRQTLGQGPEFLTYFQNEAQLEKSRLLSDRFSAERPKGSFSTLEIQRTEQGDSAMYLCASSYRTGSNEQFFGPGTRLTVL.

The chain is built from TRBV20-1 and TRBJ2-2; 9 bases align to TRBD2. J was trimmed by 0 bases and V by 4 bases; bases with no gene match: 3. The CDR3 extends over 15 amino acids. In germline, CDR1 is DFQATT, CDR2 SNEGSKA (reference sequence). The CDR3 nucleotides read TGCAGTGCTAAGACTAGCGGTCCGAACACCGGGGAGCTGTTTTTT. It codes for CSAKTSGPNTGELFF.

As DNA, the CDR3 is TGTGCCAGCAGTTTATGGGCCGCAAACTCCTACAATGAGCAGTTCTTC. It is translated as CASSLWAANSYNEQFF. The V call is TRBV28, the J call TRBJ2-1; D remains unclear. This CDR3 spans 16 amino acids. Between the trimmed V and J ends, which lost 0 bases and 0 bases, there was a span of 9 bases. Germline V gene lookup returns CDR1 MDHEN and CDR2 SYDVKM.

Details on this clonotype: Being one base from a much bigger clone, this may be a read error. The chain links TRBV28 to TRBJ2-1; 11 bases are shared with TRBD2. The CDR3 runs 15 residues. Germline values: CDR1 MDHEN, CDR2 SYDVKM. The junction had 9 bases not matched to a gene; V was cut back by 10 bases and J by 4 bases. The CDR3 nucleotides read TGTGCCAACAATTCCGGACTAGCGGGTTACAATGAGCAGTTCTTC. As protein: CANNSGLAGYNEQFF.

The chain recombines TRBV28 with TRBJ1-5; 8 bases line up with TRBD1. This CDR3 comprises 17 residues. Germline V gene lookup returns CDR1 MDHEN and CDR2 SYDVKM. Trimming at V came to 4 bases and at J to 7 bases, leaving 15 bases not matched to a gene. CDR3 loop: CASSSTGGRLKGQPQHF. The DNA of the CDR3 is TGTGCCAGCAGTTCCACAGGGGGGAGATTGAAAGGCCAGCCCCAGCATTTT. Full variable domain (remainder filled in from reference TRBV28 and TRBJ1-5): DVKVTQSSRYLVKRTGEKVFLECVQDMDHENMFWYRQDPGLGLRLIYFSYDVKMKEKGDIPEGYSVSREKKERFSLILESASTNQTSMYLCASSSTGGRLKGQPQHFGDGTRLSIL.